The 26 T cell receptor beta chains below were found in one sample sequenced in a study of T cell responses to AZD1222 COVID-19 vaccine (dated by TCRdb to the early 2020s). The intended sense of this specimen's time point label: about 28 days (+/-7) after the second vaccine dose. Libraries were prepared through the immunoSEQ multiplex PCR assay. TCRdb carries this immuneACCESS record with in-frame sequences only. Its versions omit some clonotypes, under half of them owing to an unresolved V gene in the studies checked, with the rest unexplained. This sample lists roughly 100,000 clones; 70% to 85% were detected once. Of the sample, 14% is held by the ten largest clones. Sequenced material: peripheral blood, taken 28 days after the second AZD1222 dose. The receptor set was obtained from an adult who received the AZD1222 COVID-19 vaccine.

This clone appeared a single time. The chain is built from TRBV3-1 (or the pseudogene TRBV3-2) and TRBJ2-1, with TRBD1 matching over 7 bases. CDR1 is LGHDT, CDR2 YNNKEL, per germline (reference sequence). The V segment lost 1 base and the J segment 15 bases; nucleotides outside the gene matches: 9. This CDR3 contains 13 residues. The CDR3 sequence: CASSQGQGGVWFF. For the CDR3, the DNA is TGTGCCAGCAGCCAAGGACAGGGTGGCGTCTGGTTCTTC.

The V call is TRBV3-1 (or the pseudogene TRBV3-2), the J call TRBJ2-7, with 7 bases matching TRBD1. J gave up 3 bases and V 2 bases, and 4 bases lay outside the gene matches. CDR1 is LGHDT and CDR2 is YNNKEL in the germline V gene (reference sequence). The CDR3 length is 14 residues. This CDR3 reads CASSQKGANYEQYF. The CDR3 coding sequence is TGTGCCAGCAGCCAAAAGGGGGCAAACTACGAGCAGTACTTC.

The count of this clone is one. The rearrangement links TRBV6-5 to TRBJ1-2; tentatively, D is TRBD1 (5 bases). This CDR3 has 15 amino acids. Trimming took off 7 bases at V and 8 bases at J, with 23 bases between the two ends. Looked up from germline, CDR1 is MNHEY and CDR2 is SVGAGI. CDR3 amino acids: CASNPGPTFSDGYTF. DNA of the CDR3: TGTGCCAGCAATCCGGGACCCACCTTTTCCGACGGCTACACCTTC.

V gene TRBV18 combines with J gene TRBJ2-7; the D gene is possibly TRBD2 (6 bases). V was clipped by 6 bases and J by 0 bases, with 6 bases between them. Germline assignment: CDR1 KGHSH and CDR2 LQKENI. The CDR3 length is 12 residues. CDR3: CASSGSSYEQYF. CDR3 sequence (DNA): TGTGCCAGCTCCGGGAGCTCCTACGAGCAGTACTTC.

The chain combines TRBV7-9 with TRBJ2-1; D is unclear. The CDR3 sequence is 14 residues long. The V end was cut by 5 bases, the J end by 8 bases, with 16 bases between. Germline lookup yields CDR1 SEHNR and CDR2 FQNEAQ (reference sequence). The CDR3 DNA reads as TGTGCCAGCAGCCCTGGTCCCCGTTGGGATGAGCAGTTCTTC. Protein: CASSPGPRWDEQFF.

The chain uses TRBV12-1 and TRBJ1-2; TRBD1 is taken as the D call from the table, unchecked against the DNA. TRBV12-1 is a pseudogene locus. This CDR3 has 17 amino acids. The CDR3 coding sequence is TGTGCCAGCAGCTCTTGGGGTTCAGGGGTTAGTTGCTATGGCTACACCTTC. Its translation is CASSSWGSGVSCYGYTF.

This clone was found a few times. This chain connects TRBV2 to TRBJ1-5; possible D gene TRBD1, 6 bases. V dropped 6 bases and J dropped 0 bases, with 15 bases sitting between them. This CDR3 comprises 16 residues. Germline CDR1 reads SNHLY; CDR2 reads FYNNEI. The CDR3 region has the DNA TGTGCCAGCAGCCCCCCACAGGGTGGTAGCAATCAGCCCCAGCATTTT. Protein product: CASSPPQGGSNQPQHF.

This chain joins TRBV6-1 and TRBJ1-4; 12 bases line up with TRBD1. V dropped 3 bases and J dropped 7; count of bases not matched to a gene: 9. The CDR3 runs to 17 residues. CDR1 and CDR2 from the germline V gene are MNHNS and SASEGT. The CDR3 bases are TGTGCCAGCAGTGACGGGACAGGGGGCAGCGTGGGTGAAAAACTGTTTTTT. Translation: CASSDGTGGSVGEKLFF.

V is TRBV6-5 and J is TRBJ2-7; D gene ambiguous. Germline assignment: CDR1 MNHEY and CDR2 SVGAGI. V was pared by 6 bases and J by 3 bases, with 15 bases between. This CDR3 comprises 14 residues. The CDR3 sequence: CASRTGSLGYEQYF. CDR3 nucleotide sequence: TGTGCCAGCAGAACCGGGTCATTGGGCTACGAGCAGTACTTC.

This chain uses TRBV3-1 (or the pseudogene TRBV3-2) with TRBJ2-1; D gene ambiguous. V shed 1 base and J shed 3 bases, with 10 bases lying between them. The length of the CDR3 is 15 residues. CDR1 is LGHDT, CDR2 YNNKEL, per germline (reference sequence). The CDR3: CASSQGAGDYNEQFF. CDR3 coding DNA: TGTGCCAGCAGCCAAGGAGCCGGAGACTACAATGAGCAGTTCTTC.

V and J are TRBV21-1 and TRBJ2-7; the table names TRBD2, a call not compared with the DNA. TRBV21-1 constitutes a pseudogene. The CDR3 contains 20 residues. The CDR3 nucleotides are TGTGCCAGCAGCAAAGCGCTTTGGGCTAGCGGGGGTGAGGATTTTTACGAGCAGTACTTC. Residues: CASSKALWASGGEDFYEQYF.

The chain couples TRBV6-5 to TRBJ1-5; perhaps TRBD1 as D (5 bases). The germline V and J ends were trimmed by 6 bases and 7 bases, with 16 bases remaining between them. Germline CDR1 reads MNHEY; CDR2 reads SVGAGI. The CDR3 consists of 14 residues. CDR3 residues: CASRFGQGGQPQHF. CDR3 nucleotide sequence: TGTGCCAGCAGATTCGGCCAGGGCGGGCAGCCCCAGCATTTT.

This clone was counted between two and nine times. The chain joins TRBV7-6 to TRBJ1-1, with D unresolved. The V gene's germline CDR1 is SGHVS and CDR2 FNYEAQ. There are 15 residues in the CDR3. The V and J ends lost 2 bases and 4 bases respectively, with 14 bases between them. DNA of the CDR3: TGTGCCAGCAGCTTATCGATGTCGCTGGGCACTGAAGCTTTCTTT. Protein product: CASSLSMSLGTEAFF.

This clone was picked up a small number of times. The chain has TRBV5-1 and TRBJ2-1; 10 bases align to TRBD1. The CDR3 covers 15 residues. V was pared by 7 bases and J by 8 bases, with 12 bases of the junction left unmatched. Looked up from germline, CDR1 is SGHRS and CDR2 is YFSETQ. The CDR3, as DNA: TGCGCCAGCCATAACCCGACAGGGGGCTTGGATGAGCAGTTCTTC. Encoded protein: CASHNPTGGLDEQFF.

V usage is TRBV5-6 and J usage is TRBJ1-2; no reliable D call. This CDR3 contains 14 residues. Trimming shortened V by 4 bases and J by 6 bases, and 16 bases separated the two germline ends. CDR1 and CDR2 from the germline V gene are SGHDT and YYEEEE. Here the CDR3 DNA reads TGTGCCAGCAGCCCTCCGACTCCAATCAATGGCTACACCTTC. Amino acids: CASSPPTPINGYTF.

This chain links TRBV7-9 with TRBJ2-2, with 10 positions matching TRBD1. The CDR3 spans 16 residues. Germline V gene data show CDR1 as SEHNR and CDR2 as FQNEAQ (reference sequence). The junction had 6 bases not matched to a gene; V was cut back by 2 bases and J by 6 bases. CDR3 coding DNA: TGTGCCAGCAGCTTATGGGGACAGGGGTCGCCCGGGGAGCTGTTTTTT. It encodes CASSLWGQGSPGELFF.

This clone was found once. The rearrangement uses TRBV5-4 and TRBJ2-1; D unclear. Germline CDR1 and CDR2: SGHNT and YYREEE (reference sequence). The V end lost 4 bases, the J end lost 3 bases, and 5 bases lay between the germline ends. This CDR3 region has 12 residues. The chain's CDR3 is CASSTDYNEQFF. CDR3 DNA sequence: TGTGCCAGCAGCACCGACTACAATGAGCAGTTCTTC.

This clone came up a few times. The chain is built from TRBV27 and TRBJ1-1; D ambiguous. The CDR3 spans 11 residues. Germline CDR1 MNHEY, CDR2 SMNVEV (reference sequence). With 8 bases removed from V and 5 bases from J, the gap between germline ends came to 9 bases. As DNA, the CDR3 is TGTGCCAGCTTAGGCTGGACTGAAGCTTTCTTT. This sequence encodes CASLGWTEAFF.

The gene calls are TRBV3-1 (or the pseudogene TRBV3-2) and TRBJ2-7; perhaps TRBD1 as D (5 bases). Germline V gene sequence: CDR1 LGHDT, CDR2 YNNKEL (reference sequence). This CDR3 region has 15 residues. V was clipped by 1 base and J by 4 bases, with 14 bases between them. Here the CDR3 reads CASSQAPQTGYEQYF. The DNA for the CDR3 is TGTGCCAGCAGCCAAGCCCCGCAAACAGGATACGAGCAGTACTTC.

The V gene is TRBV7-6, the J gene TRBJ1-3; D remains ambiguous. Germline CDR1 SGHVS, CDR2 FNYEAQ. The CDR3 runs to 16 residues. V lost 4 bases to trimming and J lost 2 bases, with 15 bases between them. Here the CDR3 DNA reads TGTGCCAGCAGCTCCCGGCCGGGAGGGACTGGAAACACCATATATTTT. Translation: CASSSRPGGTGNTIYF.

V usage is TRBV21-1 and J usage is TRBJ2-7; TRBD1 is the table's D call and was not checked against the DNA. TRBV21-1 is designated a pseudogene. This CDR3 comprises 15 residues. The CDR3 coding sequence is TGTGCCAGCAGCAAAGGGTCGGACAGAGGCTACGAGCAGTACTTC. Translating it yields CASSKGSDRGYEQYF.

CDR3 sequence (DNA): TGTGCCAGCAGCTTAACCAATACCTACGAGCAGTACTTC. As protein: CASSLTNTYEQYF. The chain carries TRBV11-3 and TRBJ2-7; D is unclear. Germline CDR1 is SGHNT and CDR2 is YENEEA. CDR3 length: 13 amino acids. Trimming stripped 2 bases from V and 2 bases from J, with 7 bases between.

The genes are TRBV5-1 and TRBJ2-3; D is possibly TRBD1 (6 bases). Germline V lookup: CDR1 SGHRS, CDR2 YFSETQ. The CDR3 totals 17 residues. Trimming stripped 4 bases from V and 0 bases from J, with 18 bases between. The CDR3 loop reads CASSRDIKIPSTDTQYF. CDR3 coding DNA: TGCGCCAGCAGCCGGGACATCAAAATCCCTAGCACAGATACGCAGTATTTT.

The sample holds one count of this clone. This chain links TRBV6-1 with TRBJ1-3; 10 bases fit TRBD1. J lost 7 bases, V lost 2 bases, and 2 bases had no gene match. The CDR3 spans 14 residues. The germline V gene has CDR1 MNHNS and CDR2 SASEGT. The DNA of the CDR3 is TGTGCCAGCAGTGAACAGGACAGGGGGAACACCATATATTTT. Translated: CASSEQDRGNTIYF.

Comments on this clone: This specimen includes other DNA sequences encoding the same CDR3. The chain recombines TRBV5-1 with TRBJ1-5, with D hard to call. Trimming removed 0 bases from V and 4 bases from J, with 5 bases in between. This CDR3 has 13 amino acids. CDR1 SGHRS and CDR2 YFSETQ come from the germline V gene. The CDR3, as DNA: TGCGCCAGCAGCTTGGACCTAAATCAGCCCCAGCATTTT. The encoded protein is CASSLDLNQPQHF. Filled out from reference TRBV5-1 and TRBJ1-5, the complete variable domain reads KAGVTQTPRYLIKTRGQQVTLSCSPISGHRSVSWYQQTPGQGLQFLFEYFSETQRNKGNFPGRFSGRQFSNSRSEMNVSTLELGDSALYLCASSLDLNQPQHFGDGTRLSIL.

The chain couples TRBV4-1 to TRBJ1-2, with a possible D match to TRBD1 (6 bases). The ends were cut back, 0 bases at V and 8 bases at J, with 19 bases in the middle. CDR3 length equals 16 residues. Germline V gene data show CDR1 as MGHRA and CDR2 as YSYEKL. The CDR3 DNA is TGCGCCAGCAGCCAAGAAGTCCGGGCGGGGGCGGAAGGCTACACCTTC. The encoded protein is CASSQEVRAGAEGYTF.